What follows describes a single TCR beta chain. Its antigen remains unidentified. These data belong to a study of CD4 T cells in relation to SARS-CoV-2 and coronaviruses. The wider study: PBMCs were cultured with antigen for over nine days before TCR beta sequencing.

Before the COVID-19 pandemic, during about 2010-2018, CD4+ T cells were taken from unexposed donors. After roughly 9 days of culture, CD4+ T cells were isolated. Cultures held roughly 2 million PBMCs per well with 9 to 10 IU/ml IL-2. Assay: immunoSEQ multiplex PCR; the TCRdb copy retains only in-frame clones and omits some. The profile shows about 24,000 clones, around 74% of them singletons. Germline CDR1 SGHTA, CDR2 FQGTGA. V was pared by 4 bases and J by 2 bases, with 12 bases between. This CDR3 contains 14 residues. This sequence originates from a human donor in good health. The sequenced sample consisted of CD4+ T cells from PBMCs, cultured in vitro. V gene TRBV7-3 combines with J gene TRBJ2-7; TRBD1 might be the D (6 bases). The DNA of the CDR3 is TGTGCCAGCAGCTCGAGGGACACCCCCTACGAGCAGTACTTC. Amino acids: CASSSRDTPYEQYF.